This is a list of T cell receptor beta chains from one sample in a study of kidney transplant recipient with SARS-CoV-2 infection. In TCRdb, the reads were re-called with MiXCR into one record per CDR3 protein. The sample has 200,000 to 300,000 distinct CDR3 sequences, 25% to 35% seen once. Material: a blood sample, obtained at baseline and on roughly day 110 from a kidney transplant recipient. The receptors shown here come from a young adult male patient who had COVID-19 and was a kidney transplant recipient. Some T cells may arise from the graft donor. Each CDR3 is given with its conserved first and last residue. D genes are given only for firm matches. Clone size is given for some rows only: seen once, a few or many times, or a class if the clone is expanded.

V gene: TRBV5-1
clone size: few
J gene: TRBJ2-3
D gene: TRBD1
CDR3 protein: CASSSGQGPSTDTQYF
CDR3 DNA: TGCGCCAGCAGCTCCGGACAGGGACCTAGCACAGATACGCAGTATTTT

V gene: TRBV2
clone size: few
J gene: TRBJ1-5
D gene: -
CDR3 protein: CASRDRHRNQPQHF
CDR3 DNA: TGTGCCAGCAGGGATCGACACCGAAATCAGCCCCAGCATTTT

V gene: TRBV7-2
clone size: few
J gene: TRBJ2-1
D gene: TRBD2
CDR3 protein: CASSLVAGGPNEQFF
CDR3 DNA: TGTGCCAGCAGCTTAGTCGCGGGGGGGCCAAATGAGCAGTTCTTC

V gene: TRBV5-4
clone size: many
J gene: TRBJ1-2
D gene: -
CDR3 protein: CASVRTVPGKTYGYTF
CDR3 DNA: TGTGCCAGCGTCCGGACCGTACCAGGAAAGACCTATGGCTACACCTTC

V gene: TRBV10-2
clone size: -
J gene: TRBJ2-4
D gene: -
CDR3 protein: CAGNHGGAKNIQYF
CDR3 DNA: TGCGCCGGCAACCATGGGGGAGCCAAAAACATTCAGTACTTC

V gene: TRBV28
clone size: many
J gene: TRBJ1-2
D gene: -
CDR3 protein: CASTTSGGVHYGYTF
CDR3 DNA: TGTGCCAGCACCACCTCCGGCGGGGTTCACTATGGCTACACCTTC

V gene: TRBV7-2
clone size: many
J gene: TRBJ2-3
D gene: -
CDR3 protein: CASTATSTDTQYF
CDR3 DNA: TGTGCCAGCACTGCGACTAGCACAGATACGCAGTATTTT

V gene: TRBV18
clone size: many
J gene: TRBJ2-3
D gene: -
CDR3 protein: CASSLTQRDTQYF
CDR3 DNA: TGTGCCAGCTCTCTGACCCAGCGTGATACGCAGTATTTT

V gene: TRBV3-1
clone size: many
J gene: TRBJ2-1
D gene: -
CDR3 protein: CASSQGRAPYNEQFF
CDR3 DNA: TGTGCCAGCAGCCAAGGGAGGGCCCCCTACAATGAGCAGTTCTTC

V gene: TRBV6-5
clone size: many
J gene: TRBJ2-3
D gene: TRBD2
CDR3 protein: CATHSGSSDTQYF
CDR3 DNA: TGTGCCACCCATAGCGGGAGCTCAGATACGCAGTATTTT

V gene: TRBV11-2
clone size: -
J gene: TRBJ2-3
D gene: TRBD2
CDR3 protein: CASRKRASGSYSDTQYF
CDR3 DNA: TGTGCCAGCAGAAAAAGAGCTAGCGGGAGTTATTCAGATACGCAGTATTTT

V gene: TRBV9
clone size: -
J gene: TRBJ1-1
D gene: -
CDR3 protein: CASGAQGGANTEAFF
CDR3 DNA: TGTGCCAGCGGCGCACAGGGTGGGGCGAACACTGAAGCTTTCTTT

V gene: TRBV15
clone size: many
J gene: TRBJ2-7
D gene: TRBD1
CDR3 protein: CATSRLLPGQGSYEQYF
CDR3 DNA: TGTGCCACCAGCAGATTACTACCGGGACAGGGATCCTACGAGCAGTACTTC

V gene: TRBV6-5
clone size: many
J gene: TRBJ1-4
D gene: -
CDR3 protein: CASSLTGATNEKLFF
CDR3 DNA: TGTGCCAGCTCGCTTACAGGAGCAACTAATGAAAAACTGTTTTTT

V gene: TRBV20-1
clone size: many
J gene: TRBJ2-1
D gene: TRBD2
CDR3 protein: CSARVAGSRGEQFF
CDR3 DNA: TGCAGTGCTAGGGTAGCGGGATCTCGCGGTGAGCAGTTCTTC

V gene: TRBV5-3
clone size: many
J gene: TRBJ1-2
D gene: -
CDR3 protein: CARRTSVVRKTYGYTF
CDR3 DNA: TGTGCCAGACGGACCTCAGTGGTGAGAAAGACCTATGGCTACACCTTC

V gene: TRBV14
clone size: many
J gene: TRBJ1-6
D gene: -
CDR3 protein: CASSQGLDSPLHF
CDR3 DNA: TGTGCCAGCAGCCAGGGTTTGGATTCACCCCTCCACTTT

V gene: TRBV11-2
clone size: many
J gene: TRBJ2-5
D gene: TRBD2
CDR3 protein: CASSPIKGRDETQYF
CDR3 DNA: TGTGCCAGCAGCCCCATTAAGGGGAGGGACGAGACCCAGTACTTC

V gene: TRBV30
clone size: many
J gene: TRBJ2-7
D gene: TRBD2
CDR3 protein: CAWSSGLAGGHEQYF
CDR3 DNA: TGTGCCTGGAGCAGTGGACTAGCGGGAGGTCACGAGCAGTACTTC

V gene: TRBV11-2
clone size: -
J gene: TRBJ2-1
D gene: TRBD2
CDR3 protein: CASSTLGGGDNEQFF
CDR3 DNA: TGTGCCAGCAGCACTCTTGGGGGGGGGGACAATGAGCAGTTCTTC

V gene: TRBV10-1
clone size: many
J gene: TRBJ1-2
D gene: -
CDR3 protein: CASSPERRSRKTYGYTF
CDR3 DNA: TGCGCCAGCAGTCCAGAGCGAAGATCGCGAAAGACCTATGGCTACACCTTC

V gene: TRBV7-2
clone size: many
J gene: TRBJ1-2
D gene: -
CDR3 protein: CASSCDRDGKTYGYTF
CDR3 DNA: TGTGCCAGCAGCTGTGACAGAGACGGAAAGACCTATGGCTACACCTTC

V gene: TRBV9
clone size: many
J gene: TRBJ1-3
D gene: -
CDR3 protein: CASSVTWGSSGNTIYF
CDR3 DNA: TGTGCCAGCAGCGTAACCTGGGGCAGCTCTGGAAACACCATATATTTT

V gene: TRBV20-1
clone size: few
J gene: TRBJ1-5
D gene: -
CDR3 protein: CSAQGAPQTPQHF
CDR3 DNA: TGCAGTGCTCAGGGTGCGCCCCAGACGCCCCAGCATTTT

V gene: TRBV11-2
clone size: -
J gene: TRBJ2-3
D gene: -
CDR3 protein: CASSLDTSSQYTQYF
CDR3 DNA: TGTGCCAGCAGCTTAGATACTAGCAGTCAATATACGCAGTATTTT

V gene: TRBV6-5
clone size: many
J gene: TRBJ1-2
D gene: -
CDR3 protein: CASSYRTEANYGYTF
CDR3 DNA: TGTGCCAGCAGTTACAGGACAGAAGCTAACTATGGCTACACCTTC

V gene: TRBV4-1
clone size: many
J gene: TRBJ2-2
D gene: TRBD2
CDR3 protein: CASSQFASGSIGELFF
CDR3 DNA: TGCGCCAGCAGCCAATTTGCTAGCGGGTCAATCGGGGAGCTGTTTTTT

V gene: TRBV7-3
clone size: many
J gene: TRBJ2-3
D gene: -
CDR3 protein: CASSLQGGSTDTQYF
CDR3 DNA: TGTGCCAGCAGCTTACAGGGAGGTAGCACAGATACGCAGTATTTT

V gene: TRBV9
clone size: -
J gene: TRBJ2-3
D gene: TRBD2
CDR3 protein: CAPGGGRAPDTQYF
CDR3 DNA: TGTGCCCCCGGGGGTGGGAGGGCACCGGATACGCAGTATTTT

V gene: TRBV14
clone size: -
J gene: TRBJ1-3
D gene: -
CDR3 protein: CASNRRLSGNTIYF
CDR3 DNA: TGTGCCAGCAACCGGAGGCTCTCCGGAAACACCATATATTTT

V gene: TRBV21-1
clone size: many
J gene: TRBJ2-3
D gene: -
CDR3 protein: CASSSCLATVMQDTQYF
CDR3 DNA: TGTGCCAGCAGTAGTTGCTTAGCTACAGTCATGCAAGATACGCAGTATTTT

V gene: TRBV15
clone size: many
J gene: TRBJ1-2
D gene: -
CDR3 protein: CATSRHIRCGKTYGYTF
CDR3 DNA: TGTGCCACCAGCAGGCACATAAGGTGTGGAAAGACCTATGGCTACACCTTC

V gene: TRBV7-9
clone size: many
J gene: TRBJ1-2
D gene: -
CDR3 protein: CASSEGEYHGKTYGYTF
CDR3 DNA: TGTGCCAGCAGCGAAGGGGAATACCATGGAAAGACCTATGGCTACACCTTC

V gene: TRBV3-2
clone size: many
J gene: TRBJ2-7
D gene: -
CDR3 protein: CASSSPQIYEQYF
CDR3 DNA: TGTGCCAGCAGCTCCCCGCAAATCTACGAGCAGTACTTC

V gene: TRBV4-1
clone size: few
J gene: TRBJ1-1
D gene: -
CDR3 protein: CASSAPTALNTEAFF
CDR3 DNA: TGCGCCAGCAGCGCCCCGACGGCTTTGAACACTGAAGCTTTCTTT

V gene: TRBV5-1
clone size: -
J gene: TRBJ2-1
D gene: TRBD1
CDR3 protein: CASSLEGTGNNEQFF
CDR3 DNA: TGCGCCAGCAGCTTGGAGGGGACAGGGAACAATGAGCAGTTCTTC

V gene: TRBV7-9
clone size: -
J gene: TRBJ2-3
D gene: -
CDR3 protein: CAIGTDTQYF
CDR3 DNA: TGTGCCATCGGTACAGATACGCAGTATTTT

V gene: TRBV14
clone size: many
J gene: TRBJ2-7
D gene: TRBD1
CDR3 protein: CASSQTTGSHEQYF
CDR3 DNA: TGTGCCAGCAGCCAGACGACAGGGTCCCACGAGCAGTACTTC

V gene: TRBV6-5
clone size: many
J gene: TRBJ2-5
D gene: TRBD2
CDR3 protein: CASSFRTSGSTETQYF
CDR3 DNA: TGTGCCAGCAGTTTTCGGACTAGCGGGAGTACGGAGACCCAGTACTTC

V gene: TRBV19
clone size: many
J gene: TRBJ1-2
D gene: TRBD1
CDR3 protein: CASSINPDRPNYGYTF
CDR3 DNA: TGTGCCAGTAGTATTAATCCGGACAGGCCTAACTATGGCTACACCTTC

V gene: TRBV11-3
clone size: many
J gene: TRBJ1-2
D gene: -
CDR3 protein: CASSCYIDLGKTYGYTF
CDR3 DNA: TGTGCCAGCAGCTGTTACATCGATCTCGGAAAGACCTATGGCTACACCTTC

V gene: TRBV15
clone size: many
J gene: TRBJ2-7
D gene: -
CDR3 protein: CATSNPPSGVYEQYF
CDR3 DNA: TGTGCCACCAGCAACCCTCCCAGCGGTGTCTACGAGCAGTACTTC

V gene: TRBV3-1
clone size: -
J gene: TRBJ1-4
D gene: -
CDR3 protein: CASNQEAGADEKLFF
CDR3 DNA: TGTGCCAGCAACCAGGAGGCGGGGGCAGATGAAAAACTGTTTTTT

V gene: TRBV19
clone size: many
J gene: TRBJ1-6
D gene: TRBD1
CDR3 protein: CASKAGTGVKSPLHF
CDR3 DNA: TGTGCCAGTAAGGCCGGGACAGGGGTAAAGTCACCCCTCCACTTT

V gene: TRBV12-2
clone size: many
J gene: TRBJ1-2
D gene: -
CDR3 protein: CASRSPGTPRKTYGYTF
CDR3 DNA: TGTGCAAGTCGCTCGCCGGGAACTCCACGAAAGACCTATGGCTACACCTTC

V gene: TRBV2
clone size: many
J gene: TRBJ1-5
D gene: TRBD1
CDR3 protein: CASSGTGDQPQHF
CDR3 DNA: TGTGCCAGCAGTGGGACAGGGGATCAGCCCCAGCATTTT

V gene: TRBV19
clone size: -
J gene: TRBJ2-3
D gene: TRBD1
CDR3 protein: CASSIRRPGGEDTQYF
CDR3 DNA: TGTGCCAGTAGTATCCGGCGGCCAGGGGGCGAAGATACGCAGTATTTT

V gene: TRBV3-1
clone size: few
J gene: TRBJ1-2
D gene: -
CDR3 protein: CASSLIYTLRKTYGYTF
CDR3 DNA: TGTGCCAGCAGCTTAATATACACCCTTCGAAAGACCTATGGCTACACCTTC

V gene: TRBV12-3/TRBV12-4
clone size: many
J gene: TRBJ1-2
D gene: -
CDR3 protein: CASSPTAANYGYTF
CDR3 DNA: TGTGCCAGCAGTCCTACAGCAGCTAACTATGGCTACACCTTC

V gene: TRBV3-1
clone size: many
J gene: TRBJ1-6
D gene: -
CDR3 protein: CASSQRGGNSPLHF
CDR3 DNA: TGTGCCAGCAGCCAGCGGGGAGGGAATTCACCCCTCCACTTT

V gene: TRBV5-1
clone size: -
J gene: TRBJ2-5
D gene: -
CDR3 protein: CASSLMGGGEETQYF
CDR3 DNA: TGCGCCAGCAGCTTGATGGGAGGCGGGGAAGAGACCCAGTACTTC